One and the same sample provided the 23 T cell receptor beta chains below, sequenced in a study of blood T cell repertoires in COVID-19. Profiled with immunoSEQ multiplex PCR; TCRdb holds only in-frame clones, not every one. Here the sample spans 250,000 or so clones, about 83% being singletons. The sequencing input was peripheral blood. Source of these receptors: a man aged 45-60 years with acute or convalescent COVID-19.

The CDR3 spells CASNYQNLNTEAFF. CDR3 nucleotides: TGTGCCAGCAACTATCAAAACTTGAACACTGAAGCTTTCTTT. The V gene is TRBV7-9, the J gene TRBJ1-1; D uncertain. The CDR3 is made up of 14 amino acids. Germline CDR1 and CDR2: SEHNR and FQNEAQ (reference sequence). Trimming took off 7 bases at V and 0 bases at J, with 12 bases between the two ends.

The chain has TRBV30 and TRBJ2-7; TRBD1 matches at 9 bases. The V gene's germline CDR1 is GTSNPN and CDR2 SVGIG (reference sequence). The V segment lost 0 bases and the J segment 3 bases; nucleotides outside the gene matches: 3. This CDR3 contains 14 residues. The CDR3, as DNA: TGTGCCTGGAGTGTAGTGGGACAGGGCTACGAGCAGTACTTC. It yields the protein CAWSVVGQGYEQYF.

The V call is TRBV6-5, the J call TRBJ2-2; the D is unclear. This CDR3 has 12 residues. The ends were cut back, 6 bases at V and 3 bases at J, with 5 bases in the middle. From germline, CDR1 is MNHEY and CDR2 SVGAGI. The CDR3 nucleotides read TGTGCCAGCAGACGGGACACCGGGGAGCTGTTTTTT. Amino acids: CASRRDTGELFF.

The chain is built from TRBV20-1 and TRBJ1-1, with 9 bases identical to TRBD1. The CDR3 loop spans 13 amino acids. J was trimmed by 5 bases and V by 3 bases; bases with no gene match: 4. Germline-derived CDR1 and CDR2 are DFQATT and SNEGSKA (reference sequence). The CDR3 sequence: CSASRQGGTEAFF. DNA for the CDR3: TGCAGTGCTAGTCGACAGGGGGGAACTGAAGCTTTCTTT.

This chain joins TRBV7-6 and TRBJ1-4; 7 nucleotides match TRBD1. Trimming cost V 4 bases and J 6 bases; bases outside gene matches: 8. This CDR3 has 15 amino acids. CDR1 and CDR2 from the germline V gene are SGHVS and FNYEAQ. CDR3 in DNA: TGTGCCAGCAGCTACCGGGACAGCACTTATGAAAAACTGTTTTTT. Translated: CASSYRDSTYEKLFF.

The chain recombines TRBV28 with TRBJ2-1; TRBD2 matches 8 bases. This CDR3 has 16 residues. The J segment lost 4 bases and the V segment lost 5 bases, leaving 10 bases of the junction unmatched. In germline, CDR1 is MDHEN, CDR2 SYDVKM. The chain's CDR3 is CASSRAGAPGYNEQFF. For the CDR3, the DNA is TGTGCCAGCAGTCGAGCGGGAGCACCGGGTTACAATGAGCAGTTCTTC. The full variable domain, with the rest looked up from reference TRBV28 and TRBJ2-1, is DVKVTQSSRYLVKRTGEKVFLECVQDMDHENMFWYRQDPGLGLRLIYFSYDVKMKEKGDIPEGYSVSREKKERFSLILESASTNQTSMYLCASSRAGAPGYNEQFFGPGTRLTVL.

The chain combines TRBV18 with TRBJ2-7; D is unclear. Trimming pared 4 bases from V and 9 bases from J, leaving 13 bases between. The CDR3 is 12 residues long. CDR1 and CDR2 (germline): KGHSH, LQKENI. DNA of the CDR3: TGTGCCAGCTCACTGGCGGTGGGTGGGCAGTACTTC. It is translated as CASSLAVGGQYF.

V and J are TRBV3-1 (or the pseudogene TRBV3-2) and TRBJ2-1, with 7 nucleotides matching TRBD2. The CDR3 has 15 residues. Germline loops: CDR1 LGHDT, CDR2 YNNKEL (reference sequence). With 1 base clipped from V and 8 bases from J, the junction kept 8 bases outside the gene matches. The CDR3 reads CASSQVSAGVDEQFF. The CDR3 nucleotides read TGTGCCAGCAGCCAAGTCTCCGCGGGAGTGGATGAGCAGTTCTTC.

The rearrangement joins TRBV7-4 to TRBJ1-6; 7 positions match TRBD1. Losses at the gene ends were 1 base for V and 4 bases for J; bases not matched to a gene: 10. Germline assignment: CDR1 SGHVT and CDR2 SQSDAQ. CDR3 length: 18 amino acids. The CDR3 here is CASSLGDRFLPYNSPLHF. CDR3 coding DNA: TGTGCCAGCAGCTTAGGGGACAGATTCCTTCCTTATAATTCACCCCTCCACTTT.

The genes are TRBV20-1 and TRBJ2-2; no definite D call. Trimming cost V 4 bases and J 8 bases, with 8 bases left between them. Germline-derived CDR1 and CDR2 are DFQATT and SNEGSKA (reference sequence). This CDR3 is built from 11 residues. CDR3 in DNA: TGCAGTGCTACCGGTGCTGGGGAGCTGTTTTTT. This translates into CSATGAGELFF.

The chain has TRBV24-1 and TRBJ1-5; 7 nucleotides align to TRBD1. The CDR3 spans 15 residues. The V segment lost 5 bases and the J segment 1 base; nucleotides outside the gene matches: 4. From germline, CDR1 is KGHDR and CDR2 SFDVKD. The CDR3 loop reads CATSGNRGSNQPQHF. The CDR3 DNA reads as TGTGCCACCAGTGGGAACAGGGGAAGCAATCAGCCCCAGCATTTT.

V is TRBV6-1 and J is TRBJ2-7, with TRBD2 matching over 13 bases. V shed 3 bases, J shed 2 bases, and the junction held 13 bases outside the gene matches. CDR1 and CDR2 (germline): MNHNS, SASEGT. CDR3 size: 19 residues. The CDR3 reads CASSEPLGLAGVNTYEQYF. The CDR3 bases are TGTGCCAGCAGTGAGCCCCTCGGACTAGCGGGAGTGAACACCTACGAGCAGTACTTC.

The rearrangement joins TRBV24-1 to TRBJ2-7; perhaps TRBD2 as D (6 bases). The CDR3 is made up of 12 amino acids. Germline values: CDR1 KGHDR, CDR2 SFDVKD. Trimming took 5 bases from V and 10 from J, leaving 14 bases between them. The CDR3 here is CATSGGSGEQYF. DNA of the CDR3: TGTGCCACCAGTGGGGGGTCGGGGGAACAGTACTTC.

The rearrangement links TRBV5-1 to TRBJ1-4; TRBD1 agrees at 10 bases. This CDR3 contains 15 residues. J gave up 6 bases and V 3 bases, and 5 bases lay outside the gene matches. CDR1 is SGHRS, CDR2 YFSETQ, per germline. In DNA form, the CDR3 reads TGCGCCAGCAGCTCCTCCGGGACAGGGGATGAAAAACTGTTTTTT. Residues: CASSSSGTGDEKLFF.

V is TRBV7-6 and J is TRBJ1-4; TRBD1 is a possible D gene (6 bases). Deletions cut 0 bases from V and 0 bases from J, with 14 bases between. The CDR3 is 18 amino acids. Looked up from germline, CDR1 is SGHVS and CDR2 is FNYEAQ. This CDR3 is CASSLAGQPTATNEKLFF. In DNA, the CDR3 is TGTGCCAGCAGCTTAGCTGGACAGCCAACTGCAACTAATGAAAAACTGTTTTTT.

The CDR3 here is CASSGHTYYEQYF. The CDR3 coding sequence is TGTGCCAGCAGCGGACATACCTACTACGAGCAGTACTTC. The rearrangement links TRBV25-1 to TRBJ2-7; a possible D gene is TRBD1 (5 bases). Germline V gives CDR1 MGHDK, CDR2 SYGVNS. Trimming stripped 6 bases from V and 3 bases from J, with 12 bases between. This CDR3 is 13 amino acids long.

V is TRBV7-9 and J is TRBJ2-7; 9 positions match TRBD1. The V gene's germline CDR1 is SEHNR and CDR2 FQNEAQ (reference sequence). The CDR3 has 15 residues. The V and J ends lost 5 bases and 6 bases, in that order; junction bases with no gene match: 11. The CDR3 spells CASSSGPGQGPEQYF. The DNA for the CDR3 is TGTGCCAGCAGCAGCGGACCGGGACAGGGTCCCGAGCAGTACTTC.

This rearrangement joins TRBV14 to TRBJ2-1, with TRBD2 matching 8 bases. Trimming removed 0 bases from V and 4 bases from J; junction bases left unmatched: 5. The CDR3 has 16 amino acids. Germline values: CDR1 SGHDN, CDR2 FVKESK. CDR3 amino acids: CASSQDGGASYNEQFF. Here the CDR3 DNA reads TGTGCCAGCAGCCAAGACGGGGGGGCGTCTTACAATGAGCAGTTCTTC.

This chain joins TRBV27 and TRBJ2-5, with 12 bases that match TRBD2. Germline CDR1 MNHEY, CDR2 SMNVEV (reference sequence). V was pared by 3 bases and J by 4 bases, with 3 bases of the junction left unmatched. The CDR3 covers 15 residues. In nucleotides, the CDR3 is TGTGCCAGCAGTTTGGGACTAGCGGGTGTAGAGACCCAGTACTTC. Its translation is CASSLGLAGVETQYF.

This chain connects TRBV5-4 to TRBJ1-1; 9 bases are shared with TRBD1. Germline V gives CDR1 SGHNT, CDR2 YYREEE (reference sequence). This CDR3 is 15 amino acids long. J gave up 5 bases and V 4 bases, and 9 bases lay outside the gene matches. In DNA form, the CDR3 reads TGTGCCAGCAGCCAGAAACAGGGGGCAAAAACTGAAGCTTTCTTT. Translated: CASSQKQGAKTEAFF.

The V call is TRBV18, the J call TRBJ2-7; TRBD1 matches 9 bases. CDR1 is KGHSH and CDR2 is LQKENI in the germline V gene. The CDR3 has 15 residues. Germline trimming cut 2 bases from V and 5 bases from J; bases unmatched to any gene: 7. The CDR3 nucleotides read TGTGCCAGCTCACCATTGGACAGGGGAAGGAACGAGCAGTACTTC. Amino acids: CASSPLDRGRNEQYF.

The chain has TRBV12-3 or TRBV12-4 and TRBJ2-5; D is undetermined. This CDR3 is built from 12 residues. Between the trimmed V and J ends, which lost 3 bases and 5 bases, there was a span of 7 bases. The CDR3 here is CASSFAVETQYF. CDR3 bases: TGTGCCAGCAGTTTCGCGGTGGAGACCCAGTACTTC.

This clone was seen only once. The chain combines TRBV30 with TRBJ2-3, with D perhaps TRBD2 (5 bases). This CDR3 comprises 13 residues. Germline V gene data show CDR1 as GTSNPN and CDR2 as SVGIG (reference sequence). V was trimmed by 3 bases and J by 6 bases, leaving 13 bases between them. CDR3: CAWSLRGRDTQYF. As DNA, the CDR3 is TGTGCCTGGAGCCTCCGGGGTAGGGATACGCAGTATTTT.